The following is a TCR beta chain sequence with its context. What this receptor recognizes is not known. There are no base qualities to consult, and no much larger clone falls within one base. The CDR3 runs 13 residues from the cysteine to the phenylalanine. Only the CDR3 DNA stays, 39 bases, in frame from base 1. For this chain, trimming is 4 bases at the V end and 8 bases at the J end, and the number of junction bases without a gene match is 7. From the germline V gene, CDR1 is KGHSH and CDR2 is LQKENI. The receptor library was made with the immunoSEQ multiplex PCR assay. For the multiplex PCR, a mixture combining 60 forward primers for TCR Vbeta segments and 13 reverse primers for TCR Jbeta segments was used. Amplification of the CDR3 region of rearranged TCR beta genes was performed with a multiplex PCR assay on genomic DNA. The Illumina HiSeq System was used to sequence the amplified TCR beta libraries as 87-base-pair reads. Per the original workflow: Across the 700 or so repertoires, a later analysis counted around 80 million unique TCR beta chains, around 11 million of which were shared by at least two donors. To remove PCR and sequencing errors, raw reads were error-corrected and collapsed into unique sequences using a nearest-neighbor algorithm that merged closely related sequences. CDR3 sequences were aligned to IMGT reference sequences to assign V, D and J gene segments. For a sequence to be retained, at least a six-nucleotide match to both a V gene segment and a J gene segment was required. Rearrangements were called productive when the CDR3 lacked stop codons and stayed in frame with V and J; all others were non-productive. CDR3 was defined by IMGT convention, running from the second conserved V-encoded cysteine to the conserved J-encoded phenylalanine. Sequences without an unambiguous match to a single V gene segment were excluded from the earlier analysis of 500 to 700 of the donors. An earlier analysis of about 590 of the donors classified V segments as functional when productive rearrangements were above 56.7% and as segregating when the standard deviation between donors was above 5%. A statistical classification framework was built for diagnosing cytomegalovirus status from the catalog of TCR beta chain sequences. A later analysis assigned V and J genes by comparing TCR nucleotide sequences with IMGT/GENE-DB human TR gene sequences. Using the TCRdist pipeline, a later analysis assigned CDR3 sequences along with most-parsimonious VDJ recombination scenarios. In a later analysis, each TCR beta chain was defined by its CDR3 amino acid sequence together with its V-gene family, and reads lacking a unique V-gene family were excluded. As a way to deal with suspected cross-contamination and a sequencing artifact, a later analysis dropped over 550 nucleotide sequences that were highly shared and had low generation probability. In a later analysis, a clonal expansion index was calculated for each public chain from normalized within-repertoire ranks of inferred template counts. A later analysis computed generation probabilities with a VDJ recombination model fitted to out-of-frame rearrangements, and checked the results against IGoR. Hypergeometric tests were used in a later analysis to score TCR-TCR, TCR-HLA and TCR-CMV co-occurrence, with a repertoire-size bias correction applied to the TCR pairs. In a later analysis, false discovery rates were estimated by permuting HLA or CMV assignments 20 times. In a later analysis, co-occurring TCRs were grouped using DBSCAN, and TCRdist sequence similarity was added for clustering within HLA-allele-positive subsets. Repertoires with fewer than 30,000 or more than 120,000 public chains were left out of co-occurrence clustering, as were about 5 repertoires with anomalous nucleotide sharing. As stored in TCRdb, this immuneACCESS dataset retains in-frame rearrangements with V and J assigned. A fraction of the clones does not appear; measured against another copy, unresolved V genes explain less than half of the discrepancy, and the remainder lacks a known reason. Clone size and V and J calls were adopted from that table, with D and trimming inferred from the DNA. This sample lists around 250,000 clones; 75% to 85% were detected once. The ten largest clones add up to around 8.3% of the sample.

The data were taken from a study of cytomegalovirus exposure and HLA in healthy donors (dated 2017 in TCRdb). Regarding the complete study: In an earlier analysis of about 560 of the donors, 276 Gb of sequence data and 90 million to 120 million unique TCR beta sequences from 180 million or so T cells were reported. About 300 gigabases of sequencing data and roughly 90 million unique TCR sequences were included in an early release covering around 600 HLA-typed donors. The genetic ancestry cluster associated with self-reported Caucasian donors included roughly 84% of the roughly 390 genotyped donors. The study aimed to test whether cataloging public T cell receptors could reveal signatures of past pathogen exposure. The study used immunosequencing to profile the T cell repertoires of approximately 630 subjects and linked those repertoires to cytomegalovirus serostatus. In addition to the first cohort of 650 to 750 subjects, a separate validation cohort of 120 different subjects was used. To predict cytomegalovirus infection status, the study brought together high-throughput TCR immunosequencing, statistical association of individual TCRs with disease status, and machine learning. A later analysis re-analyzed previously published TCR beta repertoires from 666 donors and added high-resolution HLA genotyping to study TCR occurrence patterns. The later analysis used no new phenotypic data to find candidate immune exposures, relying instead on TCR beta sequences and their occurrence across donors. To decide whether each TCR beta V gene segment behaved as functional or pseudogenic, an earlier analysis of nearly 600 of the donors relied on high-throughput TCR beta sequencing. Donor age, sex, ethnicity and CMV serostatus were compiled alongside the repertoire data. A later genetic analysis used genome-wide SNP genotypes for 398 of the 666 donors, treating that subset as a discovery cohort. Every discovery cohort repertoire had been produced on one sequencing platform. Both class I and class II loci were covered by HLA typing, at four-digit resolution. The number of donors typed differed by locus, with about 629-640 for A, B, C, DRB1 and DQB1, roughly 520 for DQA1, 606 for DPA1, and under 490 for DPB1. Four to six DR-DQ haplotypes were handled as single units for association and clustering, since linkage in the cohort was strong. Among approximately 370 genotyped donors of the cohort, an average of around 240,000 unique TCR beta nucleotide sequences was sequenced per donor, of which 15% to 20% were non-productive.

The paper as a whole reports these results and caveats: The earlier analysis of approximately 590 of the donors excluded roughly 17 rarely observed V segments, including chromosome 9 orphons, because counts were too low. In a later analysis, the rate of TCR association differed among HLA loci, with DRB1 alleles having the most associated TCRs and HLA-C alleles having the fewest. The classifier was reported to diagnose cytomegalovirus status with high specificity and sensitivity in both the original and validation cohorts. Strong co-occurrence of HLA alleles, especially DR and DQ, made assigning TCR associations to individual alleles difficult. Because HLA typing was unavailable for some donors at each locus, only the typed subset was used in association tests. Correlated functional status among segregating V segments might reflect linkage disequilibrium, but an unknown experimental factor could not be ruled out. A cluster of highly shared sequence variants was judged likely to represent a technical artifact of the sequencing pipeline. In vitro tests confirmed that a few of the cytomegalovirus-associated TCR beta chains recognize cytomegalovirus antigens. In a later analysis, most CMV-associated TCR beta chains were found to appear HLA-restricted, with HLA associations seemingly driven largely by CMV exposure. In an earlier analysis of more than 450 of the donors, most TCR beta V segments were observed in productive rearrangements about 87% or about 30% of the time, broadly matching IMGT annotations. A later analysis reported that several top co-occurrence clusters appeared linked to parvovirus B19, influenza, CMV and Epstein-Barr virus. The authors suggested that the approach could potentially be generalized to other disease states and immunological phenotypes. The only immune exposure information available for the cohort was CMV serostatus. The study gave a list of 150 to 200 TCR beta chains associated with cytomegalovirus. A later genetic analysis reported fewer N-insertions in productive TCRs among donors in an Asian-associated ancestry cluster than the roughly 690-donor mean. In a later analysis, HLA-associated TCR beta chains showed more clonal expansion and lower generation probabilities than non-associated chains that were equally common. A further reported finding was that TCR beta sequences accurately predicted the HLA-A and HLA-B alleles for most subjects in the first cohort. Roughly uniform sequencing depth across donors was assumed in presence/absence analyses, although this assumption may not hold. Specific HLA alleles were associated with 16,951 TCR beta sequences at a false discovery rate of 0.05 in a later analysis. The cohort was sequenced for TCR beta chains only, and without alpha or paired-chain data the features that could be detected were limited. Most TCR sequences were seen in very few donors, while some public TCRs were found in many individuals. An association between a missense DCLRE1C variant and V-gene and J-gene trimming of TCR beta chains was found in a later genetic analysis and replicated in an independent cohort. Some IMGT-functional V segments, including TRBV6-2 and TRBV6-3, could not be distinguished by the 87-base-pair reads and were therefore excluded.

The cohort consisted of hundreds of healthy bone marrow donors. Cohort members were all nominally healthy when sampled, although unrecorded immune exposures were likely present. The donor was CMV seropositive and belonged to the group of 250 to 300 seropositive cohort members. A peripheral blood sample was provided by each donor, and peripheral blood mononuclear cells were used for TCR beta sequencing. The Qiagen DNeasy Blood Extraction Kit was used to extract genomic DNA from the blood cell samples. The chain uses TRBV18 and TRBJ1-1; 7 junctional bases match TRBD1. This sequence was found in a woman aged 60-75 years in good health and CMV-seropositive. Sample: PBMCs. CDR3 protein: CASSLSQQGEAFF. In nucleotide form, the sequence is TGTGCCAGCTCACTCTCTCAACAGGGGGAAGCTTTCTTT. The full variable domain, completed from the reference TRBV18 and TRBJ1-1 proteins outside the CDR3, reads NAGVMQNPRHLVRRRGQEARLRCSPMKGHSHVYWYRQLPEEGLKFMVYLQKENIIDESGMPKERFSAEFPKEGPSILRIQQVVRGDSAAYFCASSLSQQGEAFFGQGTRLTVV.